The 13 T cell receptor beta chains listed next were all sequenced from one sample in a study of T-cell reconstitution after alpha-beta-depleted transplantation in children (dated by TCRdb to about 2016). The library was prepared using PCR. The listed sequencing device is Illumina HiSeq 2500. Molecular barcoding was employed in the preparation of TCR libraries, with unique molecular identifiers being used to normalize TCRbeta repertoire quantification. The raw public data were reprocessed by TCRdb itself: fastp quality trimming at Q25, MiXCR clonotype calling, in-frame beta chains only. Identical CDR3 proteins give one entry, which carries the most common genes and DNA. Recorded for this sample are approximately 250,000 distinct CDR3 sequences; approximately 9.9% of them occurred a single time. Clones ranked in the top ten supply roughly 5.1% of the sample. The input for sequencing was PBMCs from the stem cell graft donor, taken from the stem cell graft. These receptor sequences come from a human donor who donated a stem cell graft to a child with SCID.

At least ten counts were recorded for this clonotype. The chain uses TRBV6-5 and TRBJ1-1; 9 nucleotides align to TRBD1. CDR3 length: 15 amino acids. Looked up from germline, CDR1 is MNHEY and CDR2 is SVGAGI. With V trimmed by 2 bases and J by 10 bases, 11 bases remained unmatched. The CDR3 DNA reads as TGTGCCAGCAGTTACACGGGACAGGGCACTTTTGGAGCTTTCTTT. It specifies CASSYTGQGTFGAFF.

Turning to this clonotype: At one end, the junction sequence differs from germline, possibly due to a read error. The chain recombines TRBV4-2 with TRBJ2-7, with D possibly being TRBD1 (5 bases). This CDR3 comprises 15 residues. Germline V CDR1 and CDR2: LGHNA, YNFKEQ. This chain's CDR3 is CASGQAFPGSYGQYF. The CDR3 region has the DNA TGTGCCAGCGGCCAAGCATTTCCAGGGTCCTACGGGCAGTACTTC.

There are many counts of this clonotype. J is TRBJ2-3 and V is TRBV18; D not certain. Per germline, CDR1 KGHSH and CDR2 LQKENI. This CDR3 has 14 amino acids. Trimming cost V 0 bases and J 4 bases, with 8 bases left between them. Here the CDR3 DNA reads TGTGCCAGCTCACCACCGTCCCTCTCAGATACGCAGTATTTT. As protein: CASSPPSLSDTQYF.

This clonotype was detected ten times or more. The CDR3 is CASSLRSGRPNYEQYF. The CDR3 DNA reads as TGTGCCAGCAGCCTTCGATCGGGACGACCGAACTACGAGCAGTACTTC. The rearrangement links TRBV7-2 to TRBJ2-7, with D perhaps matching TRBD1 or TRBD2 (5 bases each). Germline V gene lookup returns CDR1 SGHTA and CDR2 FQGNSA. The V and J ends lost 5 bases and 3 bases respectively, with 20 bases between them. This CDR3 is built from 16 residues.

This clonotype was counted ten times or more. The CDR3 reads CASSQQPKGMNTEAFF. The CDR3 bases are TGCGCCAGCAGCCAGCAGCCGAAGGGGATGAACACTGAAGCTTTCTTT. The chain carries TRBV5-1 and TRBJ1-1, with D perhaps matching TRBD1 (5 bases). Germline V CDR1 and CDR2: SGHRS, YFSETQ. The CDR3 is 16 residues long. With 4 bases removed from V and 0 bases from J, the gap between germline ends came to 16 bases.

This clonotype was observed many times. V and J are TRBV20-1 and TRBJ1-1; the D gene is possibly TRBD1 (6 bases). Germline V lookup: CDR1 DFQATT, CDR2 SNEGSKA (reference sequence). V was trimmed by 6 bases and J by 4 bases, leaving 18 bases between them. CDR3 length equals 14 residues. The DNA of the CDR3 is TGCAGTGCCACGCTTGGGGGCTCTGTCACTGAAGCTTTCTTT. Encoded protein: CSATLGGSVTEAFF.

This clonotype was recorded many times. The chain uses TRBV3-1 and TRBJ2-1; TRBD1 or TRBD2 may be the D gene (5 bases each). The CDR3 is 15 residues long. The ends were cut back, 1 base at V and 8 bases at J, with 15 bases in the middle. The germline V gene has CDR1 LGHDT and CDR2 YNNKEL (reference sequence). In nucleotides, the CDR3 is TGTGCCAGCAGCCAAGGTGCCACTCGGGGCGATGAGCAGTTCTTC. Translating it yields CASSQGATRGDEQFF.

This clonotype was recorded many times. The CDR3 DNA sequence: TGTGCCAGCAGCTTAGTTCAGCGGGGGAGGGGTGAGCAGTTCTTC. It codes for CASSLVQRGRGEQFF. The chain recombines TRBV7-6 with TRBJ2-1, with 8 bases fitting TRBD2. This CDR3 has 15 amino acids. V shed 1 base, J shed 9 bases, and the junction held 8 bases outside the gene matches. Per germline, CDR1 SGHVS and CDR2 FNYEAQ.

This clonotype was counted at least ten times. In DNA form, the CDR3 reads TGTGCCAGCAGCCAAGATTTGACAGGCTACAATGAGCAGTTCTTC. It is translated as CASSQDLTGYNEQFF. The chain uses TRBV14 and TRBJ2-1, with D tentatively TRBD1 (6 bases). Germline V gives CDR1 SGHDN, CDR2 FVKESK. Deletions cut 0 bases from V and 3 bases from J, with 9 bases between. The length of the CDR3 is 15 residues. Complete variable domain (other parts from reference TRBV14 and TRBJ2-1): EAGVTQFPSHSVIEKGQTVTLRCDPISGHDNLYWYRRVMGKEIKFLLHFVKESKQDESGMPNNRFLAERTGGTYSTLKVQPAELEDSGVYFCASSQDLTGYNEQFFGPGTRLTVL.

The chain carries TRBV7-9 and TRBJ1-2; no clear D gene. Germline-derived CDR1 and CDR2 are SEHNR and FQNEAQ (reference sequence). V was clipped by 1 base and J by 8 bases, with 14 bases between them. The CDR3 has 14 residues. The CDR3 nucleotides are TGTGCCAGCAGCTTAGGTTCAGCCAGCCAAGGCTACACCTTC. Protein: CASSLGSASQGYTF.

This clonotype was seen many times. The chain employs TRBV9 and TRBJ1-2, with 9 bases lining up with TRBD1. The CDR3 consists of 14 residues. The junction had 1 base not matched to a gene; V was cut back by 0 bases and J by 4 bases. Looked up from germline, CDR1 is SGDLS and CDR2 is YYNGEE. This chain's CDR3 is CASSVDRGPYGYTF. The DNA of the CDR3 is TGTGCCAGCAGCGTAGACAGGGGGCCCTATGGCTACACCTTC.

This clonotype has ten or more counts. For the CDR3, the DNA is TGTGCCAGCAGCCCTGGACAGGCTCCGGGCACTGAAGCTTTCTTT. Translated, it gives CASSPGQAPGTEAFF. The V gene is TRBV7-6, the J gene TRBJ1-1, with 7 bases aligning to TRBD1. Germline loops: CDR1 SGHVS, CDR2 FNYEAQ. The trim removed 5 bases at V and 4 bases at J, leaving 10 bases unmatched. This CDR3 is built from 15 residues.

In its sample, this clonotype was seen a few times. The chain uses TRBV3-1 and TRBJ1-2; D is ambiguous. This CDR3 region has 15 residues. With 6 bases removed from V and 4 bases from J, the gap between germline ends came to 18 bases. The germline V gene has CDR1 LGHDT and CDR2 YNNKEL (reference sequence). CDR3 bases: TGTGCCAGCAGGAGCGAGGGAGGAGCGCGCTATGGCTACACCTTC. It yields the protein CASRSEGGARYGYTF. The full variable domain, its missing parts supplied by reference TRBV3-1 and TRBJ1-2, is DTAVSQTPKYLVTQMGNDKSIKCEQNLGHDTMYWYKQDSKKFLKIMFSYNNKELIINETVPNRFSPKSPDKAHLNLHINSLELGDSAVYFCASRSEGGARYGYTFGSGTRLTVV.